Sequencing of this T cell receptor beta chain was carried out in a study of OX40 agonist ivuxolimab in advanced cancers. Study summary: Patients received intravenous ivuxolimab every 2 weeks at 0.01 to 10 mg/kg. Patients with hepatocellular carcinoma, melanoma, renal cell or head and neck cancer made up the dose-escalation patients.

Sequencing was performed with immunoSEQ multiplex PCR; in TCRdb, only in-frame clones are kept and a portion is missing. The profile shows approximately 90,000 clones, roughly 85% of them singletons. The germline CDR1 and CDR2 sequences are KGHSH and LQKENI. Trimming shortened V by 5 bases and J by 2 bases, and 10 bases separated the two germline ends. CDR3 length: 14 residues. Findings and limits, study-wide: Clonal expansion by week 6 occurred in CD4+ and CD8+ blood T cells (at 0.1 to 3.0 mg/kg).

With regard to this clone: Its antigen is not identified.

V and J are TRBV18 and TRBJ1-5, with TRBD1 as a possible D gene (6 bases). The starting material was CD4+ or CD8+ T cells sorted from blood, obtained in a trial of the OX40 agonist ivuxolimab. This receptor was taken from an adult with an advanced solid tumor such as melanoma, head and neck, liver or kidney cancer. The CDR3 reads CASSANRGNQPQHF. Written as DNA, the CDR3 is TGTGCCAGCTCAGCAAACAGGGGCAATCAGCCCCAGCATTTT. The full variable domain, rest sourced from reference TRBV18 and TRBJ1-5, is NAGVMQNPRHLVRRRGQEARLRCSPMKGHSHVYWYRQLPEEGLKFMVYLQKENIIDESGMPKERFSAEFPKEGPSILRIQQVVRGDSAAYFCASSANRGNQPQHFGDGTRLSIL.